This TCR beta chain originates from a study of T cells in narcolepsy. This CDR3 region has 15 residues. Trimming removed 4 bases at V and 3 bases at J, with 13 bases between. In germline, CDR1 is SGHRS, CDR2 YFSETQ. Libraries were prepared by immunoSEQ multiplex PCR; TCRdb keeps only in-frame clonotypes and omits some of them. The repertoire includes just under 30,000 clones, over 75% of them detected once, and approximately 0.9% sits in the top ten. Material: memory (CD45RA-) CD4+ T cells from blood. The chain combines TRBV5-1 with TRBJ2-2; D unclear. This receptor was identified in a human donor in good health. The CDR3 sequence: CASSGAATDTGELFF. The CDR3, as DNA: TGCGCCAGCAGCGGCGCGGCCACGGACACCGGGGAGCTGTTTTTT.